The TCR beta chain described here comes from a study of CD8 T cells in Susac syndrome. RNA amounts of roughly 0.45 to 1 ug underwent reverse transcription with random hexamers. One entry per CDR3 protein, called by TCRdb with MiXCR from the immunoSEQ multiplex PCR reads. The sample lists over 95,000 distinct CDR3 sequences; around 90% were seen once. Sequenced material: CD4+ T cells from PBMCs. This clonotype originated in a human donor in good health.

CDR3 loop: CASGNDRGNSPLHF. CDR3 nucleotide sequence: TGCGCCAGCGGAAACGACAGGGGCAATTCACCCCTCCACTTT. V and J are TRBV4-3 and TRBJ1-6; 8 bases fit TRBD1. The germline V gene encodes CDR1 LGHNA and CDR2 YSLEER. The CDR3 spans 14 residues. The trim removed 8 bases at V and 7 bases at J, leaving 7 bases unmatched.